A single sample gave rise to the 2 T cell receptor beta chains below, sequenced in a study of identical twins (dated by TCRdb to the mid-2010s). The protocol used for the library was 5' RACE. The sequencing machine was an Illumina HiSeq 2000. TCRdb applied fastp at Q25 and MiXCR to the public reads, then kept only in-frame beta chains. Here each entry gathers all rows of one CDR3 protein and keeps the most common genes and DNA. In this sample the table shows 1.5 million to 2 million distinct CDR3 sequences, roughly 35% of which occur a single time. The ten largest clones add up to around 0.3% of the sample. The sample was cord blood. The source of these receptors is a newborn girl in good health.

This clonotype was observed many times. The CDR3 loop is CASSYDSNYGYTF. CDR3 coding DNA: TGTGCCAGCAGTTACGACTCTAACTATGGCTACACCTTC. The genes are TRBV6-6 and TRBJ1-2; D gene ambiguous. CDR1 MNHNY and CDR2 SVGAGI come from the germline V gene (reference sequence). The CDR3 is 13 residues long. Trimming took 2 bases from V and 0 from J, leaving 4 bases between them.

This clonotype showed up just a few times. J is TRBJ2-3 and V is TRBV5-1; D might be TRBD2 (7 bases). CDR1 is SGHRS, CDR2 YFSETQ, per germline. The CDR3 extends over 17 amino acids. Trimming removed 3 bases at V and 2 bases at J, with 19 bases between. In DNA, the CDR3 is TGCGCCAGCAGCTGGGACATGCGGCTAGCGGCCACAGATACGCAGTATTTT. This codes for CASSWDMRLAATDTQYF.